The following is a T cell receptor (beta chain) sequence with its context. Its specificity is not known. The method was immunoSEQ multiplex PCR; TCRdb's version includes in-frame clones alone and lacks a portion of them. The sample holds about 2 million clones; over 85% are singletons and the top ten take roughly 1%. Cells designated naive CD8 were CD45RO-negative and were positively selected for CCR7, with terminally differentiated effector memory CD45RA+ cells excluded. These data are taken from a study of shared clonotypes between healthy human individuals. Study-wide points: The donor pool, a small one, limited the genetic and exposure-history diversity represented.

This CDR3 has 16 residues. V dropped 4 bases and J dropped 2; count of bases not matched to a gene: 8. Germline V lookup: CDR1 SGDLS, CDR2 YYNGEE. What was sequenced was naive CD8+ T cells sorted from blood. The rearrangement links TRBV9 to TRBJ2-2, with 7 nucleotides matching TRBD1. This clonotype was obtained from a young man in good health. CDR3: CASSHKQGSNTGELFF. The CDR3, as DNA: TGTGCCAGCAGCCACAAACAGGGGTCCAACACCGGGGAGCTGTTTTTT.